What follows are 29 T cell receptor beta chains derived from one specimen sequenced in a study of T cell changes during pregnancy in multiple sclerosis. Here immunoSEQ multiplex PCR was the method, and the copy in TCRdb shows in-frame clones only, minus some. The table shows tens of thousands of clones, with roughly 89% occurring only once. Sequenced here: peripheral blood, sampled in the third trimester of pregnancy. These receptors came from a female donor in good health, enrolled as a control in a pregnancy study.

This clone showed up just once. The chain combines TRBV2 with TRBJ1-1, with TRBD1 as a possible D gene (5 bases). The CDR3 spans 13 residues. From germline, CDR1 is SNHLY and CDR2 FYNNEI. V lost 6 bases and J lost 10, with 18 bases in between. As DNA, the CDR3 is TGTGCCAGCAGGTCCCAGGGAGGGGTTGGAGCTTTCTTT. Translated: CASRSQGGVGAFF. The full variable domain, in which reference TRBV2 and TRBJ1-1 provide the parts outside the CDR3, is EPEVTQTPSHQVTQMGQEVILRCVPISNHLYFYWYRQILGQKVEFLVSFYNNEISEKSEIFDDQFSVERPDGSNFTLKIRSTKLEDSAMYFCASRSQGGVGAFFGQGTRLTVV.

V gene TRBV6-5 combines with J gene TRBJ2-1; TRBD2 aligns across 8 bases. Losses at the gene ends were 2 bases for V and 7 bases for J; bases not matched to a gene: 7. Germline assignment: CDR1 MNHEY and CDR2 SVGAGI. There are 15 residues in the CDR3. CDR3 coding DNA: TGTGCCAGCAGTTACGGGCTAGCGGGTTTTAATGAGCAGTTCTTC. It yields the protein CASSYGLAGFNEQFF.

V gene TRBV4-2 combines with J gene TRBJ1-4; a possible D gene is TRBD1 (5 bases). The length of the CDR3 is 16 residues. CDR1 is LGHNA and CDR2 is YNFKEQ in the germline V gene. V gave up 0 bases and J gave up 5 bases, with 13 bases separating them. Here the CDR3 DNA reads TGTGCCAGCAGCCAAGAAGACACAGCAGGGAATGAAAAACTGTTTTTT. This translates into CASSQEDTAGNEKLFF.

The rearrangement uses TRBV15 and TRBJ2-2; possible D gene TRBD1, 5 bases. Per germline, CDR1 LNHNV and CDR2 YYDKDF (reference sequence). The CDR3 is made up of 18 amino acids. Trimming shortened V by 0 bases and J by 2 bases, and 16 bases separated the two germline ends. This chain's CDR3 is CATSREVFGQGNTGELFF. The CDR3 DNA reads as TGTGCCACCAGCAGAGAGGTTTTTGGGCAGGGAAACACCGGGGAGCTGTTTTTT. Full variable domain (missing parts from reference TRBV15 and TRBJ2-2): DAMVIQNPRYQVTQFGKPVTLSCSQTLNHNVMYWYQQKSSQAPKLLFHYYDKDFNNEADTPDNFQSRRPNTSFCFLDIRSPGLGDTAMYLCATSREVFGQGNTGELFFGEGSRLTVL.

The V gene is TRBV6-5, the J gene TRBJ1-2; possibly TRBD1 for D (6 bases). The germline CDR1 and CDR2 sequences are MNHEY and SVGAGI. V was cut by 5 bases and J by 1 base, with 8 bases left in between. There are 13 residues in the CDR3. CDR3 in DNA: TGTGCCAGCAGTCGGACAGTTAACTATGGCTACACCTTC. Protein sequence: CASSRTVNYGYTF.

The chain carries TRBV27 and TRBJ1-2, with TRBD1 matching 7 bases. The germline V gene has CDR1 MNHEY and CDR2 SMNVEV (reference sequence). The CDR3 has 15 residues. V lost 5 bases to trimming and J lost 8 bases; unmatched junction nucleotides: 14. In nucleotides, the CDR3 is TGTGCCAGCAGTAAGAACGACAGGGTACTAAGGGGCTACACCTTC. Protein sequence: CASSKNDRVLRGYTF.

V usage is TRBV18 and J usage is TRBJ2-1, with TRBD1 matching over 8 bases. This CDR3 is 13 amino acids long. Germline CDR1 reads KGHSH; CDR2 reads LQKENI. V trimming: 6 bases; J trimming: 7 bases; junction bases outside the gene matches: 5. In nucleotides, the CDR3 is TGTGCCAGCTCCGGACAGGGCGAAAATGAGCAGTTCTTC. Translated: CASSGQGENEQFF.

The chain couples TRBV11-2 to TRBJ1-2; 11 bases are a match to TRBD1. The germline V gene has CDR1 SGHAT and CDR2 FQNNGV. The CDR3 has 18 residues. The junction had 11 bases not matched to a gene; V was cut back by 3 bases and J by 2 bases. In nucleotides, the CDR3 is TGTGCCAGCAGCTTGACTCGGGACAGGGGGTCTCTAAACTATGGCTACACCTTC. This sequence encodes CASSLTRDRGSLNYGYTF.

V is TRBV25-1 and J is TRBJ2-7; 10 bases are shared with TRBD2. V was pared by 4 bases and J by 3 bases, with 6 bases of the junction left unmatched. The CDR3 covers 15 residues. Per the germline V gene, CDR1 is MGHDK and CDR2 is SYGVNS. CDR3 residues: CASSVGSGRIYEQYF. Here the CDR3 DNA reads TGTGCCAGCAGTGTGGGTAGCGGGAGGATCTACGAGCAGTACTTC.

V usage is TRBV29-1 and J usage is TRBJ2-6; TRBD1 might be the D (6 bases). The CDR3 sequence is 15 residues long. The germline V and J ends were trimmed by 7 bases and 2 bases, with 15 bases remaining between them. Looked up from germline, CDR1 is SQVTM and CDR2 is ANQGSEA. CDR3 DNA sequence: TGCAGCGCCAGGGCAGGGGAAGCTGGGGCCAACGTCCTGACTTTC. Protein product: CSARAGEAGANVLTF.

This clone was observed a single time. CDR3 residues: CASSQGSGSVPDTQYF. CDR3 sequence (DNA): TGCGCCAGCAGCCAAGGTAGCGGGAGCGTTCCAGATACGCAGTATTTT. The chain links TRBV4-3 to TRBJ2-3; 9 nucleotides line up with TRBD2. J gave up 4 bases and V 1 base, and 6 bases lay outside the gene matches. The CDR3 runs to 16 residues. Germline V lookup: CDR1 LGHNA, CDR2 YSLEER.

The chain links TRBV4-1 to TRBJ1-2; no firm D call. The germline gives CDR1 MGHRA, CDR2 YSYEKL. Trimming took off 0 bases at V and 3 bases at J, with 11 bases between the two ends. There are 15 residues in the CDR3. The CDR3 spells CASSQDEPGDYGYTF. The DNA of the CDR3 is TGCGCCAGCAGCCAAGATGAGCCGGGAGACTATGGCTACACCTTC.

The chain employs TRBV6-5 and TRBJ2-7; D perhaps matches TRBD1 (6 bases). V was pared by 10 bases and J by 3 bases, with 16 bases between. Looked up from germline, CDR1 is MNHEY and CDR2 is SVGAGI. CDR3 size: 13 residues. The CDR3 loop is CATGVGGGYEQYF. DNA of the CDR3: TGTGCCACAGGGGTAGGTGGAGGCTACGAGCAGTACTTC.

The genes are TRBV7-6 and TRBJ2-7, with D unresolved. Germline V gene data show CDR1 as SGHVS and CDR2 as FNYEAQ. V lost 1 base, J lost 2 bases, and 12 bases lay in between. There are 15 residues in the CDR3. The CDR3 region has the DNA TGTGCCAGCAGCTTAGGGGCAGATCAGCCCTACGAGCAGTACTTC. Translation: CASSLGADQPYEQYF.

This rearrangement joins TRBV19 to TRBJ2-1; 11 bases fit TRBD2. Germline V gene data show CDR1 as LNHDA and CDR2 as SQIVND (reference sequence). This CDR3 contains 16 residues. V trimming: 3 bases; J trimming: 6 bases; junction bases outside the gene matches: 7. CDR3 nucleotides: TGTGCCAGTAGTATTGGGCTAGCGGGGGGCCTCAATGAGCAGTTCTTC. Its protein product is CASSIGLAGGLNEQFF.

This clone was counted once. The chain has TRBV14 and TRBJ2-5; unclear D gene. Trimming cost V 4 bases and J 8 bases, with 11 bases left between them. Germline lookup yields CDR1 SGHDN and CDR2 FVKESK. CDR3 length: 12 residues. DNA for the CDR3: TGTGCCAGCAGCCCCTCCCTCCGTACCCAGTACTTC. Translated: CASSPSLRTQYF.

The chain employs TRBV5-1 and TRBJ1-4, with 7 bases aligning to TRBD1. The CDR3 sequence is 14 residues long. Germline V gene sequence: CDR1 SGHRS, CDR2 YFSETQ. V shed 1 base, J shed 4 bases, and the junction held 1 base outside the gene matches. This CDR3 reads CASSLSGGNEKLFF. CDR3 DNA: TGCGCCAGCAGCTTGTCAGGGGGTAATGAAAAACTGTTTTTT.

The V and J genes are TRBV13 and TRBJ2-7; D perhaps matches TRBD2 (6 bases). Germline V gene lookup returns CDR1 PRHDT and CDR2 FYEKMQ (reference sequence). This CDR3 is built from 15 residues. Trimming shortened V by 1 base and J by 0 bases, and 10 bases separated the two germline ends. CDR3 protein: CASSLDGGNSYEQYF. The DNA of the CDR3 is TGTGCCAGCAGCTTAGATGGGGGGAACTCCTACGAGCAGTACTTC.

The rearrangement joins TRBV20-1 to TRBJ2-1; D ambiguous. This CDR3 is 10 amino acids long. Germline-derived CDR1 and CDR2 are DFQATT and SNEGSKA (reference sequence). V dropped 6 bases and J dropped 3 bases, with 3 bases sitting between them. Written as DNA, the CDR3 is TGCAGTGCCTACTACAATGAGCAGTTCTTC. Its translation: CSAYYNEQFF.

This chain uses TRBV7-2 with TRBJ2-1, with no clear D. Germline values: CDR1 SGHTA, CDR2 FQGNSA. This CDR3 region has 14 residues. V lost 6 bases and J 2 bases, leaving 11 bases between the germline ends. CDR3 amino acids: CASSLGVTYNEQFF. CDR3 DNA sequence: TGTGCCAGCAGTCTTGGAGTGACCTACAATGAGCAGTTCTTC.

This sequence joins TRBV11-2 and TRBJ1-6; 9 bases agree with TRBD1. This CDR3 comprises 19 residues. Germline V gene lookup returns CDR1 SGHAT and CDR2 FQNNGV. J gave up 7 bases and V 5 bases, and 18 bases lay outside the gene matches. The CDR3, as DNA: TGTGCCAGCAGCGTACTCGATCACAGGGGGCATATTACGAATTCACCCCTCCACTTT. Amino acid sequence: CASSVLDHRGHITNSPLHF.

The sample holds a few counts of this clone. The chain recombines TRBV5-6 with TRBJ1-6; D unresolved. The germline gives CDR1 SGHDT, CDR2 YYEEEE. Trimming left V 0 bases short and J 8 bases short, with 15 bases between. There are 16 residues in the CDR3. The CDR3 sequence: CASSLADGSPHSPLHF. Here the CDR3 DNA reads TGTGCCAGCAGCTTGGCCGATGGGAGCCCCCATTCACCCCTCCACTTT.

The V and J genes are TRBV4-3 and TRBJ1-5, with a weak D call TRBD1 (6 bases). Germline CDR1 is LGHNA and CDR2 is YSLEER. The CDR3 is 14 amino acids. The V end was cut by 1 base, the J end by 5 bases, with 9 bases between. CDR3 in amino acids: CASSQAQGHQPQHF. CDR3 bases: TGCGCCAGCAGCCAAGCACAGGGCCATCAGCCCCAGCATTTT.

The CDR3 DNA reads as TGTGCCAGCAGCCCTCTAGGTGGAATTAATGAAAAACTGTTTTTT. Its translation is CASSPLGGINEKLFF. The chain is built from TRBV7-9 and TRBJ1-4; D gene uncertain. The CDR3 is 15 amino acids. Germline CDR1 and CDR2: SEHNR and FQNEAQ (reference sequence). V lost 5 bases, J lost 4 bases, and 14 bases lay in between.

The V gene is TRBV11-2, the J gene TRBJ1-1; 7 bases are a match to TRBD1. The CDR3 extends over 14 amino acids. The germline CDR1 and CDR2 sequences are SGHAT and FQNNGV. J was trimmed by 1 base and V by 5 bases; bases with no gene match: 4. In DNA form, the CDR3 reads TGTGCCAGCAGCATTGGGACAGAGAACACTGAAGCTTTCTTT. The encoded protein is CASSIGTENTEAFF. Full variable domain (outside the CDR3, taken from reference TRBV11-2 and TRBJ1-1): EAGVAQSPRYKIIEKRQSVAFWCNPISGHATLYWYQQILGQGPKLLIQFQNNGVVDDSQLPKDRFSAERLKGVDSTLKIQPAKLEDSAVYLCASSIGTENTEAFFGQGTRLTVV.

CDR3 amino acids: CSVSRTGHTEAFF. CDR3 DNA sequence: TGCAGCGTCTCCCGGACAGGGCACACTGAAGCTTTCTTT. The chain carries TRBV29-1 and TRBJ1-1, with 8 bases lining up with TRBD1. The V gene end was trimmed by 6 bases and the J gene end by 3 bases; junction bases not matched to a gene: 6. Germline CDR1 reads SQVTM; CDR2 reads ANQGSEA. CDR3 size: 13 residues.

The V and J genes are TRBV27 and TRBJ1-5; 7 nucleotides match TRBD1. V lost 5 bases, J lost 6 bases, and 13 bases stayed unmatched. The CDR3 is 16 amino acids. Germline assignment: CDR1 MNHEY and CDR2 SMNVEV (reference sequence). CDR3 bases: TGTGCCAGCAGTCCTGATCCACAGGGGTCCCGTCAGCCCCAGCATTTT. Encoded protein: CASSPDPQGSRQPQHF.

This rearrangement joins TRBV5-1 to TRBJ2-7; 8 bases line up with TRBD1. This CDR3 has 14 residues. Germline CDR1 reads SGHRS; CDR2 reads YFSETQ. The V and J ends lost 3 bases and 4 bases, in that order; junction bases with no gene match: 6. The CDR3: CASSSWTGQYEQYF. The CDR3 DNA follows: TGCGCCAGCAGCTCCTGGACAGGGCAGTACGAGCAGTACTTC.

The V call is TRBV5-4, the J call TRBJ2-5, with D hard to call. Germline CDR1 and CDR2: SGHNT and YYREEE (reference sequence). The CDR3 extends over 14 amino acids. V dropped 4 bases and J dropped 5 bases, with 15 bases sitting between them. CDR3 nucleotide sequence: TGTGCCAGCAGCGCCGGTCAATTCCGGGAGACCCAGTACTTC. Amino acid sequence: CASSAGQFRETQYF.